This T cell receptor beta chain is from a study of T-cell reconstitution after alpha-beta-depleted transplantation in children (dated by TCRdb to 2016 to 2017). At the level of the whole study: Using TCR repertoire profiling, the study followed T-cell immune reconstitution in a quantitative way in children after TCRalphabeta/CD19-depleted allogeneic hematopoietic cell transplantation. What the work shows at the level of the full study, not this receptor alone: In some patients, high TCRbeta diversity at day 60 was attributed to recipient T cells and intrathymic progenitors that had survived conditioning. Apparently early alphabetaT-cell count recovery about two months after transplant reportedly relied on only several hundred rapidly expanded clones derived from non-depleted graft cells. Hyperexpanded clone frequencies declined over subsequent months; after one year, T-cell counts and TCRbeta diversity were mostly attributed to newly produced T cells.

This clonotype was detected only a few times. It lacks a known antigen. Per-base quality was not reported, and no clone a single base away is much larger than it. The method was PCR. Instrument on record: Illumina HiSeq 2500. Molecular barcoding was employed in the preparation of TCR libraries, with unique molecular identifiers being used to normalize TCRbeta repertoire quantification. TCRdb reran the public reads through fastp at Q25 and MiXCR, keeping productive beta chains. CDR3 protein duplicates are merged, each entry listing the most common genes and DNA. This sample is represented by 700,000 or so distinct CDR3 sequences; roughly 13% of them were singletons. The ten largest clones capture about 0.77% of the sample. Relative to germline, V is missing 0 bases and J is missing 6 bases, with 7 bases of the junction outside any gene match. Reading the germline V gene gives CDR1 SQVTM and CDR2 ANQGSEA. Measured from the cysteine to the phenylalanine, the CDR3 is 14 residues long. Solely the CDR3 DNA is kept, with 42 bases framed from the first base.

The sample's treatment or condition label, decoded: allogeneic hematopoietic cell transplantation with graft depleted of TCRalphabeta T cells and CD19 B cells. Transplant recipients were children who received TCRalphabeta/CD19-depleted allogeneic hematopoietic cell grafts. This TCR was sampled from a girl under 10 years old with congenital amegakaryocytic thrombocytopenia, due to receive a stem cell transplant. The chain was built from TRBV29-1 and TRBJ2-7, with 8 middle bases fitting TRBD1. The sample consisted of PBMCs, taken before TCRalphabeta/CD19-depleted stem cell transplant. The CDR3 is CSVEEVGQGAEQYF. The DNA sequence follows: TGCAGCGTTGAAGAAGTAGGGCAGGGGGCCGAGCAGTACTTC.